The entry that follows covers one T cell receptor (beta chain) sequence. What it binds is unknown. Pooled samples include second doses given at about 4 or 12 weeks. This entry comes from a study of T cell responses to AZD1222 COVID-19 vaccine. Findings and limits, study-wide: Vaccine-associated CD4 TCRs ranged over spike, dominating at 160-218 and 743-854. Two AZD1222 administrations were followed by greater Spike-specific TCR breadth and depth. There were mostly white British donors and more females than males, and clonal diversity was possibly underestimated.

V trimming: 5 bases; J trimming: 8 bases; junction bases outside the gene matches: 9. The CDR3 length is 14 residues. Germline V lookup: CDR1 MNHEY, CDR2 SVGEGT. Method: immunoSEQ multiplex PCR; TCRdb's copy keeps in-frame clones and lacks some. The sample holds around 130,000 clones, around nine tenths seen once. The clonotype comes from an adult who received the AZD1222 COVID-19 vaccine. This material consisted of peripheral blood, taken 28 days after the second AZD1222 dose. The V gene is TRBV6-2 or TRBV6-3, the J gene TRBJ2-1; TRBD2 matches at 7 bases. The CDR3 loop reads CASSPGGSRDEQFF. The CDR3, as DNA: TGTGCCAGCAGTCCCGGCGGGAGTCGCGATGAGCAGTTCTTC.